Listed here are 20 T cell receptor beta chains from one sample, sequenced in a study of T cells in Graves' hyperthyroidism and ophthalmopathy. TCR beta CDR3 regions were amplified from RNA transcripts. TCR CDR3 underwent first-round RT-PCR with the HTBI primer set. Each CDR3 protein gets one entry after TCRdb re-called the multiplex PCR reads with MiXCR. The data contain about 740,000 distinct CDR3 sequences, about 15% of them seen just once; the ten biggest clones take up 9.5% to 13%. Input material: blood. All receptors derive from a woman aged 18-30 years with Graves' hyperthyroidism.

The chain combines TRBV5-1 with TRBJ2-7, with 7 positions matching TRBD1. The V gene end was trimmed by 3 bases and the J gene end by 6 bases; junction bases not matched to a gene: 9. From germline, CDR1 is SGHRS and CDR2 YFSETQ. This CDR3 is 14 amino acids long. CDR3 nucleotide sequence: TGCGCCAGCAGCTCAACAGGGGCCGCGGGCGAGCAGTACTTC. Residues: CASSSTGAAGEQYF.

This clonotype was counted ten times or more. The chain employs TRBV20-1 and TRBJ1-1; D is undetermined. This CDR3 comprises 15 residues. CDR1 is DFQATT, CDR2 SNEGSKA, per germline (reference sequence). The V and J ends lost 3 bases and 5 bases respectively, with 19 bases between them. The CDR3 loop reads CSASAPREVKTEAFF. In DNA, the CDR3 is TGCAGTGCTAGCGCCCCCCGGGAAGTAAAGACTGAAGCTTTCTTT.

The chain combines TRBV3-1 with TRBJ2-2, with 15 positions matching TRBD2. This CDR3 contains 19 residues. Germline V lookup: CDR1 LGHDT, CDR2 YNNKEL (reference sequence). V was pared by 1 base and J by 7 bases, with 10 bases of the junction left unmatched. The CDR3 protein is CASSQVGLAGGPNNGELFF. CDR3 nucleotide sequence: TGTGCCAGCAGCCAAGTTGGACTAGCGGGAGGGCCAAATAACGGGGAGCTGTTTTTT.

The chain uses TRBV20-1 and TRBJ1-5; D is unresolved. The CDR3 is 14 amino acids. Per the germline V gene, CDR1 is DFQATT and CDR2 is SNEGSKA (reference sequence). V was clipped by 5 bases and J by 5 bases, with 16 bases between them. The CDR3 protein is CSALTGSGDQPQHF. The CDR3 region has the DNA TGCAGTGCTTTGACTGGGAGCGGCGATCAGCCCCAGCATTTT.

Concerning this clonotype itself: This may be a read error: a much more frequent sequence differs by one nucleotide. The chain links TRBV12-3 or TRBV12-4 to TRBJ2-3; D not certain. The CDR3 extends over 14 amino acids. The CDR3 coding sequence is TGTGCCGGCAGTTTGGCTCAGCGCACAGATACGCAGTATTTT. Amino acids: CAGSLAQRTDTQYF.

Comment on this clonotype: The junction shows a germline mismatch at one end, possibly a read error. This chain uses TRBV28 with TRBJ2-7; D is uncertain. Per germline, CDR1 MDHEN and CDR2 SYDVKM. The CDR3 runs 13 residues. The CDR3 region is CTSSSNPTYEQYF. CDR3 DNA sequence: TGTACCAGCAGTTCCAATCCTACCTACGAGCAGTACTTC.

The V call is TRBV28, the J call TRBJ1-1; D call uncertain. Germline CDR1 MDHEN, CDR2 SYDVKM. Trimming stripped 7 bases from V and 1 base from J, with 13 bases between. The CDR3 contains 14 residues. Here the CDR3 reads CASTLGYGNTEAFF. CDR3 DNA sequence: TGTGCCAGCACCCTGGGGTACGGGAACACTGAAGCTTTCTTT.

This clonotype was observed at least ten times. The CDR3 nucleotides are TGCAGTGCTAGAGTTACGACTAGCGGGATTACAGATACGCAGTATTTT. Its translation: CSARVTTSGITDTQYF. The chain carries TRBV20-1 and TRBJ2-3; the match to TRBD2 covers 11 bases. This CDR3 contains 16 residues. Germline V CDR1 and CDR2: DFQATT, SNEGSKA (reference sequence). V shed 1 base and J 3 bases; nucleotides not matched to a gene: 6.

The table lists this clonotype with many counts. The chain carries TRBV2 and TRBJ2-1; 14 bases agree with TRBD2. Germline V gene sequence: CDR1 SNHLY, CDR2 FYNNEI. With 7 bases clipped from V and 4 bases from J, the junction kept 3 bases outside the gene matches. This CDR3 contains 15 residues. CDR3 in amino acids: CASTRLAGGYNEQFF. In nucleotides, the CDR3 is TGTGCCAGCACCAGACTAGCGGGAGGGTACAATGAGCAGTTCTTC.

This rearrangement joins TRBV4-1 to TRBJ1-5; 7 bases map to TRBD1. The CDR3 has 14 amino acids. The V gene's germline CDR1 is MGHRA and CDR2 YSYEKL. The V gene end was trimmed by 2 bases and the J gene end by 8 bases; junction bases not matched to a gene: 6. The CDR3 region is CASSQTQGPKPQHF. The CDR3 region has the DNA TGCGCCAGCAGCCAAACACAGGGGCCCAAGCCCCAGCATTTT.

This clonotype has ten or more counts. V is TRBV11-2 and J is TRBJ2-7; TRBD1 agrees at 8 bases. Germline lookup yields CDR1 SGHAT and CDR2 FQNNGV. The V gene end was trimmed by 0 bases and the J gene end by 5 bases; junction bases not matched to a gene: 12. There are 17 residues in the CDR3. The CDR3 protein is CASSLDPVGQGLHEQYF. DNA of the CDR3: TGTGCCAGCAGCTTAGACCCCGTTGGACAGGGCCTCCACGAGCAGTACTTC.

At least ten counts were recorded for this clonotype. The chain couples TRBV7-9 to TRBJ2-3; 10 bases are a match to TRBD2. J lost 7 bases, V lost 5 bases, and 9 bases had no gene match. This CDR3 spans 15 amino acids. Per the germline V gene, CDR1 is SEHNR and CDR2 is FQNEAQ (reference sequence). CDR3 nucleotides: TGTGCCAGCAGCACGACTAGCGGGTATGGAAATACGCAGTATTTT. It is translated as CASSTTSGYGNTQYF. The whole variable domain, remainder taken from reference TRBV7-9 and TRBJ2-3, is DTGVSQNPRHKITKRGQNVTFRCDPISEHNRLYWYRQTLGQGPEFLTYFQNEAQLEKSRLLSDRFSAERPKGSFSTLEIQRTEQGDSAMYLCASSTTSGYGNTQYFGPGTRLTVL.

This clonotype has a count of ten or more. The V gene is TRBV30, the J gene TRBJ2-7; D unclear. V was trimmed by 1 base and J by 0 bases, leaving 16 bases between them. The germline gives CDR1 GTSNPN, CDR2 SVGIG (reference sequence). This CDR3 spans 16 amino acids. CDR3 in amino acids: CAWSGSQASLSYEQYF. The CDR3 bases are TGTGCCTGGAGTGGCAGCCAGGCGTCACTCTCCTACGAGCAGTACTTC.

This clonotype has ten or more counts. This rearrangement joins TRBV24-1 to TRBJ2-1, with TRBD2 as a possible D gene (6 bases). Germline V CDR1 and CDR2: KGHDR, SFDVKD. V lost 9 bases, J lost 5 bases, and 19 bases lay in between. CDR3 length: 15 amino acids. The CDR3 nucleotides are TGTGCCACCGGGGACTCGGGAGTTAGAGACAATGAGCAGTTCTTC. Translated: CATGDSGVRDNEQFF.

The V gene is TRBV10-1, the J gene TRBJ1-1, with 7 bases lining up with TRBD1. Germline values: CDR1 WNHNN, CDR2 SYGVQD (reference sequence). This CDR3 contains 17 residues. With V trimmed by 7 bases and J by 1 base, 15 bases remained unmatched. Here the CDR3 DNA reads TGCGCCAGCAATTACGACGACAGGGAGTTCGCGAACACTGAAGCTTTCTTT. It encodes CASNYDDREFANTEAFF.

This clonotype was counted between two and nine times. V is TRBV7-9 and J is TRBJ1-4; 10 bases agree with TRBD1. V lost 2 bases to trimming and J lost 0 bases; unmatched junction nucleotides: 3. The V gene's germline CDR1 is SEHNR and CDR2 FQNEAQ (reference sequence). The CDR3 has 17 residues. The CDR3 region is CASSLRTGGATNEKLFF. CDR3 nucleotides: TGTGCCAGCAGCTTAAGGACAGGGGGAGCAACTAATGAAAAACTGTTTTTT.

This rearrangement joins TRBV19 to TRBJ1-1; 7 nucleotides agree with TRBD1. This CDR3 comprises 14 residues. V shed 7 bases and J 1 base; nucleotides not matched to a gene: 6. Germline values: CDR1 LNHDA, CDR2 SQIVND (reference sequence). CDR3 nucleotides: TGTGCCAGTACCCCAGGGGACAGGAACACTGAAGCTTTCTTT. Translating gives CASTPGDRNTEAFF. The full variable domain, with the rest looked up from reference TRBV19 and TRBJ1-1, is DGGITQSPKYLFRKEGQNVTLSCEQNLNHDAMYWYRQDPGQGLRLIYYSQIVNDFQKGDIAEGYSVSREKKESFPLTVTSAQKNPTAFYLCASTPGDRNTEAFFGQGTRLTVV.

The rearrangement links TRBV5-6 to TRBJ2-1; 8 bases agree with TRBD1. The V gene's germline CDR1 is SGHDT and CDR2 YYEEEE. The CDR3 totals 16 residues. J gave up 4 bases and V 4 bases, and 10 bases lay outside the gene matches. The CDR3 spells CASSRLGDRRYNEQFF. The CDR3 DNA sequence: TGTGCCAGCAGCAGACTCGGGGACAGGAGGTACAATGAGCAGTTCTTC.

In this sample, this clonotype turned up many times. V usage is TRBV6-6 and J usage is TRBJ1-2; D call uncertain. Per germline, CDR1 MNHNY and CDR2 SVGAGI (reference sequence). This CDR3 comprises 13 residues. Deletions cut 2 bases from V and 5 bases from J, with 9 bases between. The CDR3 region is CASSYPGSYGYTF. CDR3 coding DNA: TGTGCCAGCAGTTACCCCGGCTCATATGGCTACACCTTC.

Of note for this clonotype: A read error may account for a junction end that differs from germline. This sequence joins TRBV4-1 and TRBJ2-1, with D possibly being TRBD1 (6 bases). CDR1 MGHRA and CDR2 YSYEKL come from the germline V gene. This CDR3 region has 16 residues. CDR3 protein: CASSPRQVSADNGQFF. CDR3 DNA: TGCGCCAGCAGCCCTCGACAGGTCTCAGCCGATAATGGGCAGTTCTTC.